This T cell receptor beta chain was retrieved from a study of beta chain features in type 1 diabetes. Trimming at V came to 5 bases and at J to 2 bases, leaving 2 bases not matched to a gene. Germline-derived CDR1 and CDR2 are SEHNR and FQNEAQ (reference sequence). The CDR3 spans 14 residues. Reverse transcribing all isolated RNA meant expressed TCRB transcripts were sequenced. Libraries were prepared by immunoSEQ multiplex PCR; TCRdb keeps only in-frame clonotypes and omits some of them. The table lists 640,000 or so clones, over 10% of them singletons. Note on this clone: The antigen is unknown.

Study conclusions and caveats: All four CD4+ subsets from Type 1 diabetes patients carried moderately but significantly shorter TCRB CDR3s.

This clonotype was obtained from a man between 18 and 35 years old with type 1 diabetes. Sequences were obtained from naive CD4+ T cells from blood. The chain has TRBV7-9 and TRBJ2-1; 8 bases fit TRBD1. The CDR3 loop is CASSPRGPYNEQFF. In nucleotides, the CDR3 is TGTGCCAGCAGCCCCAGGGGGCCCTACAATGAGCAGTTCTTC.